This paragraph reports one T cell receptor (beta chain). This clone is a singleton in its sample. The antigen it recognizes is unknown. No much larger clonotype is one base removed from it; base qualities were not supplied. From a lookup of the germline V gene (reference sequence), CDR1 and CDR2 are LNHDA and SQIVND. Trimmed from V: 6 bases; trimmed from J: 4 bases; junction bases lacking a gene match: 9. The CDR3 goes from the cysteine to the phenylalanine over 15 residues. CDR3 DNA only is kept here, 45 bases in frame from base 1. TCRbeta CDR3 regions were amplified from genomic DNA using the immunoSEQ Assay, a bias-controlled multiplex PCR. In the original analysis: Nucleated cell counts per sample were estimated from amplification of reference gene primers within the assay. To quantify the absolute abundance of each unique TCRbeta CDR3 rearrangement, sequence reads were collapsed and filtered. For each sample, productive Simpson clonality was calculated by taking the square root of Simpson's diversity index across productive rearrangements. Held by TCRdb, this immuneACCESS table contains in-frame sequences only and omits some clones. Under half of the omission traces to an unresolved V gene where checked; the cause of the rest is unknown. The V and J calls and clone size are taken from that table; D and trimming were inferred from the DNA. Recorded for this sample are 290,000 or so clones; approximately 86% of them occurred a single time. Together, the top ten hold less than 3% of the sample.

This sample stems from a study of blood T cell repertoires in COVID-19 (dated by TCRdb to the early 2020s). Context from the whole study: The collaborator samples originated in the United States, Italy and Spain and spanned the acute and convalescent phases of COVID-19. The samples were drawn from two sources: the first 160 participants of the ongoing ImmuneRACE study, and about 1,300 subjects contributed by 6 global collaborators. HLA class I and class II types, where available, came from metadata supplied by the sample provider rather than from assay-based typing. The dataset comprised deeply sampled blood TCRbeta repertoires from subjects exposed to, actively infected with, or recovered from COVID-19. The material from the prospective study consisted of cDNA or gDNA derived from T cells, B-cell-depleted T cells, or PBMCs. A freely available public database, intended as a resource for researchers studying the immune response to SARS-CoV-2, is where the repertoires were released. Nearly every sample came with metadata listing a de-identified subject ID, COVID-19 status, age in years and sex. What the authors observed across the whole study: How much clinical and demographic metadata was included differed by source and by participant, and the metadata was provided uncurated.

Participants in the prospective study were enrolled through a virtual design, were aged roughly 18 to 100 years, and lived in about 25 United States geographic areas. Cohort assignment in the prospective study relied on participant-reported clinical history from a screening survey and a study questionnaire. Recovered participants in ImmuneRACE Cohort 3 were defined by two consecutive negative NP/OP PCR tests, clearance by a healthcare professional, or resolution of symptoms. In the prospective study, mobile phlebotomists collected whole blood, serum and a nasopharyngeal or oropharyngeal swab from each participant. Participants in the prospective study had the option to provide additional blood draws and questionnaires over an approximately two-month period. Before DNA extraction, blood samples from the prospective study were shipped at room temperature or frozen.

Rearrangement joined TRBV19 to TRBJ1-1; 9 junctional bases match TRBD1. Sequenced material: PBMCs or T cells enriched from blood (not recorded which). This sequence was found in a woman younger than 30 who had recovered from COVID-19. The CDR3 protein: CASSRQGQGVTEAFF. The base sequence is TGTGCCAGTAGCCGACAGGGACAGGGAGTCACTGAAGCTTTCTTT.